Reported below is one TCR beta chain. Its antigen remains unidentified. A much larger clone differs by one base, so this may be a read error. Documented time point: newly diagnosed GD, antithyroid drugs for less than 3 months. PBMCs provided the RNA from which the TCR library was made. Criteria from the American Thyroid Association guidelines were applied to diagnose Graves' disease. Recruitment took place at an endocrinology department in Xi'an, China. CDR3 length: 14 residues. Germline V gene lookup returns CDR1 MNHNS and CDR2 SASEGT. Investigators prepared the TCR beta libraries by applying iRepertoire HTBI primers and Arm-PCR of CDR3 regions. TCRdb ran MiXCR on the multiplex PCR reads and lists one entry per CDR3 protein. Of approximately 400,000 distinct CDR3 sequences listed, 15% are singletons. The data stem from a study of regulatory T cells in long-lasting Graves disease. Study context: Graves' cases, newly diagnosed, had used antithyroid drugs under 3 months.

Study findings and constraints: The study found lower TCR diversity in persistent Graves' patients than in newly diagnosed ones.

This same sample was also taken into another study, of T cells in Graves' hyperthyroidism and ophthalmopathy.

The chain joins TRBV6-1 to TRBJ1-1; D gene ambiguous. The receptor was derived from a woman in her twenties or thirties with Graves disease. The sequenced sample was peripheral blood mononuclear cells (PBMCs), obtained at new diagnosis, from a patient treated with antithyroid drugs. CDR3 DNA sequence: TGTGCCAGCAGTGTAATACACGGGAACACTAAAGCTTTCTTT. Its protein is CASSVIHGNTKAFF.